Below, 22 T cell receptor beta chains from the same sample are listed, as sequenced in a study of T-cell reconstitution after alpha-beta-depleted transplantation in children. Unique molecular identifiers were built into the TCRbeta library. TCRdb fed the PCR reads into MiXCR, producing one record per CDR3 protein. The sample lists about 200,000 distinct CDR3 sequences, roughly 15% occurring once. Sequencing used PBMCs from the stem cell graft donor, obtained from the stem cell graft. The receptors were gathered from a human donor who donated a stem cell graft to a child with acute lymphoblastic leukemia.

This clonotype was recorded many times. V is TRBV5-6 and J is TRBJ2-1; D perhaps matches TRBD1 (6 bases). The CDR3 is 15 amino acids. CDR1 and CDR2 (germline): SGHDT, YYEEEE. V was cut by 3 bases and J by 1 base, with 11 bases left in between. The CDR3 spells CASSSGDNSYNEQFF. CDR3 bases: TGTGCCAGCAGCTCCGGGGACAATTCCTACAATGAGCAGTTCTTC.

This clonotype was seen a few times. A much larger clone differs by one base, so this may be a read error. The rearrangement joins TRBV5-1 to TRBJ2-1, with D possibly being TRBD2 (6 bases). Germline CDR1 SGHRS, CDR2 YFSETQ. The CDR3 runs 15 residues. The V gene lost 0 bases and the J gene lost 1 base, with 8 bases spanning the gap. The CDR3 protein is CASSLDGRSYNEQFF. As DNA, the CDR3 is TGCGCCAGCAGCTTGGACGGGAGATCCTACAATGAGCAGTTCTTC. Filled out from reference TRBV5-1 and TRBJ2-1, the complete variable domain reads KAGVTQTPRYLIKTRGQQVTLSCSPISGHRSVSWYQQTPGQGLQFLFEYFSETQRNKGNFPGRFSGRQFSNSRSEMNVSTLELGDSALYLCASSLDGRSYNEQFFGPGTRLTVL.

In its sample, this clonotype was seen many times. This chain joins TRBV6-5 and TRBJ2-7; TRBD2 matches at 14 bases. CDR3 length: 17 amino acids. Germline CDR1 reads MNHEY; CDR2 reads SVGAGI. V shed 1 base and J 2 bases; nucleotides not matched to a gene: 4. This CDR3 is CASSYLRTSGRTYEQYF. The CDR3, as DNA: TGTGCCAGCAGTTACTTGAGGACTAGCGGGAGGACCTACGAGCAGTACTTC.

This clonotype occurred many times. The V gene is TRBV9, the J gene TRBJ2-2, with 8 nucleotides matching TRBD2. The V gene's germline CDR1 is SGDLS and CDR2 YYNGEE. The length of the CDR3 is 16 residues. The V and J ends lost 3 bases and 4 bases, in that order; junction bases with no gene match: 8. Here the CDR3 reads CASSAGGRPLTGELFF. The CDR3 DNA reads as TGTGCCAGCAGCGCGGGGGGGCGCCCCCTCACCGGGGAGCTGTTTTTT.

Ten or more counts support this clonotype. The chain combines TRBV27 with TRBJ2-7; D may be TRBD2 (6 bases). CDR1 and CDR2 (germline): MNHEY, SMNVEV (reference sequence). This CDR3 region has 17 residues. Trimming pared 4 bases from V and 0 bases from J, leaving 19 bases between. CDR3 loop: CASSSPPGSGSSYEQYF. The CDR3 coding sequence is TGTGCCAGCAGTTCCCCCCCGGGTAGCGGCAGCTCCTACGAGCAGTACTTC.

This clonotype was counted ten times or more. This sequence joins TRBV11-3 and TRBJ2-3; 7 bases align to TRBD1. This CDR3 spans 15 amino acids. V trimming: 0 bases; J trimming: 4 bases; junction bases outside the gene matches: 4. Germline loops: CDR1 SGHNT, CDR2 YENEEA. CDR3 bases: TGTGCCAGCAGCTTAGAATTACAGGGGTCAGATACGCAGTATTTT. It yields the protein CASSLELQGSDTQYF.

There are many counts of this clonotype. The rearrangement joins TRBV20-1 to TRBJ2-2; 11 bases match TRBD2. Per germline, CDR1 DFQATT and CDR2 SNEGSKA (reference sequence). Trimming cost V 6 bases and J 4 bases; bases outside gene matches: 22. The CDR3 sequence is 20 residues long. CDR3: CSAKDFAGTSGSRGTGELFF. CDR3 nucleotides: TGCAGTGCCAAAGATTTCGCCGGGACTAGCGGCTCCAGAGGCACCGGGGAGCTGTTTTTT.

This clonotype was counted at least ten times. The V gene is TRBV9, the J gene TRBJ2-5, with D maybe TRBD2 (6 bases). Trimming pared 0 bases from V and 3 bases from J, leaving 15 bases between. The CDR3 is 16 residues long. CDR1 and CDR2 (germline): SGDLS, YYNGEE. The CDR3 here is CASSVANSGTKETQYF. In DNA form, the CDR3 reads TGTGCCAGCAGCGTAGCTAATAGCGGAACGAAAGAGACCCAGTACTTC.

This chain joins TRBV5-6 and TRBJ2-7; D gene uncertain. The germline V gene has CDR1 SGHDT and CDR2 YYEEEE. CDR3 size: 13 residues. The V and J ends lost 9 bases and 5 bases respectively, with 18 bases between them. As DNA, the CDR3 is TGTGCCAAGACCCGAGGTGGTCGTCACGAGCAGTACTTC. Translation: CAKTRGGRHEQYF. Complete variable domain (other parts from reference TRBV5-6 and TRBJ2-7): DAGVTQSPTHLIKTRGQQVTLRCSPKSGHDTVSWYQQALGQGPQFIFQYYEEEERQRGNFPDRFSGHQFPNYSSELNVNALLLGDSALYLCAKTRGGRHEQYFGPGTRLTVT.

This clonotype has ten or more counts. J is TRBJ2-7 and V is TRBV2, with D perhaps TRBD2 (6 bases). In germline, CDR1 is SNHLY, CDR2 FYNNEI. Trimming left V 8 bases short and J 1 base short, with 15 bases between. The CDR3 consists of 14 residues. The CDR3 DNA follows: TGTGCCAGCCTCTACCGGGACTTTTCCTACGAGCAGTACTTC. It yields the protein CASLYRDFSYEQYF. The variable domain in full, completed from reference TRBV2 and TRBJ2-7, reads EPEVTQTPSHQVTQMGQEVILRCVPISNHLYFYWYRQILGQKVEFLVSFYNNEISEKSEIFDDQFSVERPDGSNFTLKIRSTKLEDSAMYFCASLYRDFSYEQYFGPGTRLTVT.

This clonotype was seen repeatedly, ten times or more. The rearrangement uses TRBV5-1 and TRBJ2-1; D not certain. Germline V gene data show CDR1 as SGHRS and CDR2 as YFSETQ. This CDR3 is 13 amino acids long. V lost 3 bases, J lost 7 bases, and 11 bases lay in between. The CDR3 spells CASSSEGRNEQFF. In nucleotides, the CDR3 is TGCGCCAGCAGCTCTGAAGGGCGAAATGAGCAGTTCTTC. Combining the CDR3 with reference TRBV5-1 and TRBJ2-1 gives the whole variable domain KAGVTQTPRYLIKTRGQQVTLSCSPISGHRSVSWYQQTPGQGLQFLFEYFSETQRNKGNFPGRFSGRQFSNSRSEMNVSTLELGDSALYLCASSSEGRNEQFFGPGTRLTVL.

This clonotype was counted ten times or more. The chain uses TRBV5-1 and TRBJ2-5; TRBD2 might be the D (5 bases). The V gene lost 4 bases and the J gene lost 2 bases, with 9 bases spanning the gap. The germline CDR1 and CDR2 sequences are SGHRS and YFSETQ. CDR3 length: 13 amino acids. The CDR3 sequence is CASSEPGQETQYF. As DNA, the CDR3 is TGCGCCAGCAGCGAACCGGGGCAAGAGACCCAGTACTTC.

In its sample, this clonotype was seen many times. The chain employs TRBV25-1 and TRBJ2-7; 7 nucleotides agree with TRBD1. From germline, CDR1 is MGHDK and CDR2 SYGVNS. The J segment lost 2 bases and the V segment lost 5 bases, leaving 9 bases of the junction unmatched. The CDR3 length is 15 residues. CDR3 loop: CASSPTGADPYEQYF. The CDR3 DNA is TGTGCCAGCAGTCCTACAGGGGCCGACCCCTACGAGCAGTACTTC.

This clonotype was seen many times. The chain joins TRBV2 to TRBJ2-2; D gene ambiguous. The V end was cut by 9 bases, the J end by 3 bases, with 8 bases between. This CDR3 spans 12 amino acids. Germline loops: CDR1 SNHLY, CDR2 FYNNEI. The CDR3 here is CARRRYTGELFF. In DNA, the CDR3 is TGTGCCAGGAGACGGTACACCGGGGAGCTGTTTTTT.

This clonotype was recorded at least ten times. V gene TRBV5-1 combines with J gene TRBJ2-7; 7 bases line up with TRBD2. Losses at the gene ends were 0 bases for V and 5 bases for J; bases not matched to a gene: 11. In germline, CDR1 is SGHRS, CDR2 YFSETQ. The CDR3 has 16 residues. For the CDR3, the DNA is TGCGCCAGCAGCTTGGCCGAGGGCGGGAGAAGCGACGAGCAGTACTTC. Translation: CASSLAEGGRSDEQYF.

This rearrangement joins TRBV10-3 to TRBJ2-5, with 9 bases fitting TRBD1. Germline CDR1 and CDR2: ENHRY and SYGVKD. The V and J ends lost 6 bases and 3 bases, in that order; junction bases with no gene match: 11. The CDR3 covers 16 residues. CDR3 nucleotide sequence: TGTGCCATCAGCGACGCTTCACAGGGGGCGAAAGAGACCCAGTACTTC. Protein sequence: CAISDASQGAKETQYF.

This sequence joins TRBV29-1 and TRBJ2-1; TRBD2 agrees at 10 bases. The V segment lost 6 bases and the J segment 8 bases; nucleotides outside the gene matches: 13. There are 15 residues in the CDR3. Germline V gene lookup returns CDR1 SQVTM and CDR2 ANQGSEA. CDR3 region: CSVAILAGLSDEQFF. The DNA of the CDR3 is TGCAGCGTCGCCATACTAGCGGGACTCTCCGATGAGCAGTTCTTC.

The chain has TRBV6-5 and TRBJ2-5, with D maybe TRBD1 (5 bases). Trimming cost V 0 bases and J 2 bases, with 13 bases left between them. This CDR3 region has 16 residues. Germline assignment: CDR1 MNHEY and CDR2 SVGAGI. CDR3: CASSYSKSRQQETQYF. The CDR3 DNA follows: TGTGCCAGCAGTTACTCGAAATCTCGACAGCAAGAGACCCAGTACTTC.

In its sample, this clonotype was seen many times. The rearrangement joins TRBV12-3 or TRBV12-4 to TRBJ2-3; TRBD2 is a possible D gene (5 bases). The CDR3 has 17 amino acids. Deletions cut 6 bases from V and 2 bases from J, with 21 bases between. CDR3 bases: TGTGCCAGCAGAGCCGACCATGGAGGCAGAGACACAGATACGCAGTATTTT. This sequence encodes CASRADHGGRDTDTQYF.

This clonotype showed up many times. For the CDR3, the DNA is TGCGCCAGCAGCTTGGGAGGGTCAGCCGGATTGAACACTGAAGCTTTCTTT. It is translated as CASSLGGSAGLNTEAFF. This chain joins TRBV5-1 and TRBJ1-1, with unresolved D. The CDR3 is made up of 17 amino acids. Germline V CDR1 and CDR2: SGHRS, YFSETQ. The germline V and J ends were trimmed by 0 bases and 0 bases, with 15 bases remaining between them.

The sample holds many counts of this clonotype. V gene TRBV12-3 or TRBV12-4 combines with J gene TRBJ1-6; D remains unclear. This CDR3 comprises 12 residues. Trimming took off 0 bases at V and 10 bases at J, with 4 bases between the two ends. CDR3 in DNA: TGTGCCAGCAGTTTAGCCTGGTCACCCCTCCACTTT. Amino acids: CASSLAWSPLHF.

This clonotype was seen a handful of times. The rearrangement links TRBV20-1 to TRBJ2-1, with no clear D. Trimming shortened V by 3 bases and J by 4 bases, and 13 bases separated the two germline ends. This CDR3 is 14 amino acids long. Germline lookup yields CDR1 DFQATT and CDR2 SNEGSKA (reference sequence). CDR3 sequence reads: CSASEGRTYNEQFF. In DNA, the CDR3 is TGCAGTGCTAGTGAAGGCCGTACATACAATGAGCAGTTCTTC.